This TCR beta chain came from a study of blood T cell repertoires in COVID-19. On the study more broadly: The analysed material was cDNA or gDNA that came from T cells, B-cell-depleted T cells, or PBMCs.

Study processing details: Estimation of nucleated cell counts relied on the amplification of reference gene primers. Here immunoSEQ multiplex PCR was the method, and the copy in TCRdb shows in-frame clones only, minus some. V, J and clone size are those of that table, while D and trimming were read from the DNA. The sample includes 130,000 to 150,000 clones, about 80% of them seen just once. Per the germline V gene, CDR1 is ENHRY and CDR2 is SYGVKD. The CDR3 contains 15 residues. V lost 3 bases to trimming and J lost 2 bases, with 10 bases between them. All enrollees were about 18 to 95 years old and from some 24 US areas. Before being deemed recovered, Cohort 3 donors had two negative PCRs, clearance, or symptom resolution.

What was sequenced was PBMCs or T cells enriched from blood (not recorded which). The receptor was isolated from a man in his fifties or sixties who had recovered from COVID-19. The chain is built from TRBV10-3 and TRBJ1-4, with D possibly matching TRBD1 (6 bases). The CDR3 loop reads CAISDPGHTNEKLFF. CDR3 DNA sequence: TGTGCCATCAGTGACCCGGGACACACTAATGAAAAACTGTTTTTT.